This T cell receptor (beta chain) was captured in a study of blood T cell repertoires in COVID-19. Study information: Specimens from acute and convalescent COVID-19 originated in the United States, Italy and Spain. The analysed material was cDNA or gDNA that came from T cells, B-cell-depleted T cells, or PBMCs.

The authors' processing: Amplification of reference gene primers was used by the study to estimate nucleated cell counts. Repertoires were generated with immunoSEQ multiplex PCR, while TCRdb's copy carries only in-frame clones and drops some. Clone size and V and J calls were adopted from that table, with D and trimming inferred from the DNA. The sample lists 150,000 to 200,000 clones, roughly 80% seen once, with 6% to 8.5% in the top ten. The receptor was isolated from a woman in her seventies with COVID-19, enrolled during active disease. Sequencing used peripheral blood.

CDR3 DNA sequence: TGCGCCAGCAGTGAGGTAGCGGGAGGCACCGGGGAGCTGTTTTTT. Protein sequence: CASSEVAGGTGELFF. This chain links TRBV10-1 with TRBJ2-2; 10 bases line up with TRBD2. This CDR3 spans 15 amino acids. The trim removed 2 bases at V and 4 bases at J, leaving 1 base unmatched. Germline lookup yields CDR1 WNHNN and CDR2 SYGVQD (reference sequence).